This TCR beta chain was found in a study of blood T cells in healthy people across ages. Sample-barcoded 5' priming and a J-beta primer mix drove a second PCR of roughly 7 to 11 cycles. A single record per CDR3 protein comes from TCRdb applying MiXCR to the 5' RACE reads. The sample records roughly 550,000 distinct CDR3 sequences, less than 25% being singletons. From germline, CDR1 is MGHRA and CDR2 YSYEKL. CDR3 length equals 18 residues. V was pared by 4 bases and J by 0 bases, with 22 bases between. These sequences were also reported in another study, on T cells of mothers and their children. That work contributes: Barcodes for each sample and 2-4 random nucleotides were added by the M1S primer used in the second PCR. Mothers yielded over 10 million CDR3 reads, children several million each. Versus unrelated pairs, overlap was slightly higher in related mother-child pairs, without reaching significance. The data showed no persistent microchimeric T cell clones.

The clonotype was recovered from a boy between 10 and 17 years old in good health. The chain employs TRBV4-1 and TRBJ2-7; weak D call: TRBD1 (7 bases). What was sequenced was blood. The CDR3 reads CASSPTIQRQGGSYEQYF. The CDR3 DNA follows: TGCGCCAGCAGCCCGACAATACAAAGACAGGGAGGCTCCTACGAGCAGTACTTC.